The TCR beta chain under discussion was sequenced for a study of cytomegalovirus exposure and HLA in healthy donors. PCR involved 60 Vbeta and 13 Jbeta primers. This table comes from immunoSEQ multiplex PCR, and its TCRdb copy is limited to in-frame clones, with some not included. Among approximately 100,000 clones listed, around 75% were seen once. Germline CDR1 reads SGHRS; CDR2 reads YFSETQ. CDR3 size: 15 residues. Deletions cut 4 bases from V and 2 bases from J, with 13 bases between. The sequenced material came from PBMCs. The rearrangement joins TRBV5-1 to TRBJ2-1; tentative D call: TRBD2 (6 bases). The clonotype originates from a woman younger than 30 in good health and CMV-seropositive. CDR3 sequence (DNA): TGCGCCAGCAGCCCAGCGGGTGGAGCCTACAATGAGCAGTTCTTC. Protein: CASSPAGGAYNEQFF.